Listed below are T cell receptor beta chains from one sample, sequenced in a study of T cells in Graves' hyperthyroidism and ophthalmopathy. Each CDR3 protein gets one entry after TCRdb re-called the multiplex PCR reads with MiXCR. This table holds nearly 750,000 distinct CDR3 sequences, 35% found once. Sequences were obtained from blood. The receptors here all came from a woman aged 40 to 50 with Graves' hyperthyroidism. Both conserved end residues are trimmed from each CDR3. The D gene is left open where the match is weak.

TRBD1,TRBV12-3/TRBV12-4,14,ASSYRGSGYNSPLH
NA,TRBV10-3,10,ASSYPPYEQY
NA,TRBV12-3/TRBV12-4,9,ASIDSYGYT
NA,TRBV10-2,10,ASTPRATEAF
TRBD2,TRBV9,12,ASTPGLARGTQY
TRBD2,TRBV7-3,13,ASSRLAGGPGELF
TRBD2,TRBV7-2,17,ASSLGLAGVRAWPGEQY
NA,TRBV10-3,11,AISESLGTEAF
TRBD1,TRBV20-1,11,SARTDRVYEQY
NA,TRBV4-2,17,ASSPFGWADGLANEKLF
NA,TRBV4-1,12,ASSHPVVQETQY
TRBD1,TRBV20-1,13,SAREPGQGGEKLF
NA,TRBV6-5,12,ASSLHRVSYEQY
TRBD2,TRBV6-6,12,ASSWGGEYYEQY
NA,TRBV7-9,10,ASSLGPRGQY
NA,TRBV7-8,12,ASTPTGGNQPQH
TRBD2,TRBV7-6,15,ASSLALAGDAYNEQY
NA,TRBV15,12,ATSREVTGRGYT
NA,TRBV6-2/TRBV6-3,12,ASSYRYSNQPQH
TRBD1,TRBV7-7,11,ASTGVDTGELF
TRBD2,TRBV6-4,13,ASSESGGAENEQF
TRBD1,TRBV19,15,ASSEGQGAPTNEKLF
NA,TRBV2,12,ATTKGLPGSPLH
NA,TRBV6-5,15,ASSYSIGQGMNTEAF
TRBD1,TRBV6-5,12,ASPNLDRSNEAF
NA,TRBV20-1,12,SARPDSGNYEQY
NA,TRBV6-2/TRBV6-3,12,ASSPQVGGSGYT
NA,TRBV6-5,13,ASSLSGIANYGYT
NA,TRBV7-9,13,ASSLVSTTNEKLF
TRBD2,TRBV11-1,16,ASSSSRTSGGLPYEQY
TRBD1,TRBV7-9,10,ASGRDRDTQY
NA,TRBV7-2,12,ASSLGGRITEAF
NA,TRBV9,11,ASSFWEVSEQY
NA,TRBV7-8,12,ASSSSRSSLGYT
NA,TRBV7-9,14,ASSAVTRLAGYEQY
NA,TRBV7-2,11,ASSPYRDAEAF
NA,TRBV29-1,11,SVNSGVGEKLF
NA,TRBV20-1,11,SARGQTGYEQY
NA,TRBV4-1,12,ASSQVRINTEAF
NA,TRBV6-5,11,ASSQGFNEKLF
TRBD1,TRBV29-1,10,SVVLGQAEQY
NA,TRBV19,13,ASSPTKTGNTEAF